This T cell receptor beta chain was profiled in a study of shared clonotypes between healthy human individuals. Broader study findings: Donors were few, which limited the genetic and exposure-history diversity represented.

Note on this clone: Its antigen remains unknown.

The run depth of the assay was deep. Authors' analysis steps: Filtering differed since immunoSEQ provided only junctions, with no quality scores. The protocol was immunoSEQ multiplex PCR, while the TCRdb copy is restricted to in-frame clones and leaves out a portion. V, J and clone size reflect that table, while D and trimming were determined from the DNA. Among 450,000 to 500,000 clones listed, over 70% were seen once. Donors, healthy HIV-negative adults, lacked recent acute infections or vaccinations. This CDR3 spans 15 amino acids. Trimming took off 0 bases at V and 1 base at J, with 7 bases between the two ends. Germline V gives CDR1 ENHRY, CDR2 SYGVKD.

The J gene is TRBJ2-1, the V gene TRBV10-3; D ambiguous. This clonotype was sampled from a woman between 40 and 55 years old in good health. Some clones in this sample may be carry-over from other donors' samples. The source material was PBMCs. The CDR3 nucleotides read TGTGCCATCAGTGAGTCGACGGTTTCCTACAATGAGCAGTTCTTC. Translation: CAISESTVSYNEQFF.